Listed here are 31 T cell receptor beta chains from one sample, sequenced in a study of blood T cell repertoires in COVID-19. The table came from immunoSEQ multiplex PCR; TCRdb's copy has only in-frame clones and leaves some out. The sample shows a few hundred thousand clones, approximately 90% of them seen only once. The source material was PBMCs or T cells enriched from blood (not recorded which). The receptors were gathered from a woman between 50 and 59 years old who had recovered from COVID-19.

This clone occurred a few times. This chain links TRBV28 with TRBJ2-7; possible D gene TRBD1, 6 bases. V lost 11 bases and J lost 9, with 17 bases in between. This CDR3 contains 11 residues. Germline V gene lookup returns CDR1 MDHEN and CDR2 SYDVKM. This CDR3 is CAAQGPLGQYF. The CDR3, as DNA: TGTGCCGCACAGGGTCCTCTCGGGCAGTACTTC. Full variable domain (rest looked up from reference TRBV28 and TRBJ2-7): DVKVTQSSRYLVKRTGEKVFLECVQDMDHENMFWYRQDPGLGLRLIYFSYDVKMKEKGDIPEGYSVSREKKERFSLILESASTNQTSMYLCAAQGPLGQYFGPGTRLTVT.

Concerning this clone: At the DNA level, this CDR3 is encoded by other sequences in the same sample as well. The CDR3 coding sequence is TGTGCCAGCAGCTACTACACAGATACGCAGTATTTT. It codes for CASSYYTDTQYF. This chain links TRBV7-2 with TRBJ2-3, with unresolved D. The V gene's germline CDR1 is SGHTA and CDR2 FQGNSA. V was pared by 4 bases and J by 2 bases, with 4 bases between. The CDR3 sequence is 12 residues long.

This clone was seen a single time. The genes are TRBV18 and TRBJ1-2, with TRBD1 identical over 7 bases. The CDR3 has 15 residues. Germline V gene data show CDR1 as KGHSH and CDR2 as LQKENI. The trim removed 3 bases at V and 2 bases at J, leaving 6 bases unmatched. CDR3 loop: CASSPPGTANYGYTF. In nucleotides, the CDR3 is TGTGCCAGCTCACCTCCCGGGACAGCCAACTATGGCTACACCTTC. Using reference TRBV18 and TRBJ1-2 for the parts outside the CDR3, the full variable domain is NAGVMQNPRHLVRRRGQEARLRCSPMKGHSHVYWYRQLPEEGLKFMVYLQKENIIDESGMPKERFSAEFPKEGPSILRIQQVVRGDSAAYFCASSPPGTANYGYTFGSGTRLTVV.

V gene TRBV18 combines with J gene TRBJ2-7; 11 bases are shared with TRBD2. Germline trimming cut 4 bases from V and 4 bases from J; bases unmatched to any gene: 9. The CDR3 runs 16 residues. The germline V gene has CDR1 KGHSH and CDR2 LQKENI. The CDR3 region is CASSRGTSGEPYEQYF. The CDR3, as DNA: TGTGCCAGCTCACGCGGGACTAGCGGAGAGCCTTACGAGCAGTACTTC.

The chain couples TRBV28 to TRBJ1-1; a weak D match, TRBD1 (5 bases). This CDR3 region has 14 residues. Germline assignment: CDR1 MDHEN and CDR2 SYDVKM. With 8 bases removed from V and 6 bases from J, the gap between germline ends came to 19 bases. The CDR3 DNA reads TGTGCCAGCGGGGCTGTGAGGACCGGAGCTGAAGCTTTCTTT. Amino acids: CASGAVRTGAEAFF.

This chain uses TRBV4-3 with TRBJ2-7, with D maybe TRBD1 (5 bases). The CDR3 extends over 14 amino acids. Germline V CDR1 and CDR2: LGHNA, YSLEER. V was shortened by 2 bases and J by 4 bases, with 12 bases between the two germline ends. The CDR3 reads CASSQTTDKYEQYF. As DNA, the CDR3 is TGCGCCAGCAGCCAAACGACAGACAAGTACGAGCAGTACTTC.

This clone turned up a few times. The V gene is TRBV5-8, the J gene TRBJ2-2; 7 bases match TRBD2. CDR1 is SGHTS and CDR2 is YDEGEE in the germline V gene. The CDR3 consists of 16 residues. V was pared by 1 base and J by 0 bases, with 3 bases of the junction left unmatched. In nucleotides, the CDR3 is TGTGCCAGCAGCTTGTCGGGGGGTCCGAACACCGGGGAGCTGTTTTTT. Its protein is CASSLSGGPNTGELFF.

V gene TRBV6-5 combines with J gene TRBJ1-2; D uncertain. Trimming removed 0 bases at V and 0 bases at J, with 11 bases between. Germline lookup yields CDR1 MNHEY and CDR2 SVGAGI. The CDR3 loop spans 16 amino acids. This chain's CDR3 is CASSYSGGIPNYGYTF. The CDR3 DNA sequence: TGTGCCAGCAGTTACTCAGGAGGGATCCCTAACTATGGCTACACCTTC.

The rearrangement uses TRBV4-1 and TRBJ1-4; D remains ambiguous. The CDR3 spans 16 residues. The germline gives CDR1 MGHRA, CDR2 YSYEKL. V dropped 7 bases and J dropped 0 bases, with 15 bases sitting between them. The chain's CDR3 is CASKSLVLATNEKLFF. CDR3 in DNA: TGCGCCAGCAAGAGTCTGGTGCTAGCAACTAATGAAAAACTGTTTTTT.

The chain couples TRBV6-5 to TRBJ1-1; D is undetermined. Germline assignment: CDR1 MNHEY and CDR2 SVGAGI. Trimming left V 7 bases short and J 4 bases short, with 10 bases between. The CDR3 sequence is 12 residues long. DNA of the CDR3: TGTGCCAGCAAGGTGCGCGGCACTGAAGCTTTCTTT. It yields the protein CASKVRGTEAFF.

The chain links TRBV11-2 to TRBJ2-2; 7 positions agree with TRBD2. J was trimmed by 7 bases and V by 5 bases; bases with no gene match: 7. The germline gives CDR1 SGHAT, CDR2 FQNNGV. This CDR3 is built from 14 residues. The CDR3 loop reads CASSLGLVIGELFF. The CDR3 bases are TGTGCCAGCAGCCTCGGACTAGTCATCGGGGAGCTGTTTTTT.

The V gene is TRBV2, the J gene TRBJ1-2; D unresolved. This CDR3 region has 10 residues. V lost 10 bases and J lost 7, with 10 bases in between. Germline V lookup: CDR1 SNHLY, CDR2 FYNNEI. In nucleotides, the CDR3 is TGTGCCAACGACTTTACTGGCTACACCTTC. This codes for CANDFTGYTF. Based on the CDR3 plus reference TRBV2 and TRBJ1-2, the full variable domain is EPEVTQTPSHQVTQMGQEVILRCVPISNHLYFYWYRQILGQKVEFLVSFYNNEISEKSEIFDDQFSVERPDGSNFTLKIRSTKLEDSAMYFCANDFTGYTFGSGTRLTVV.

In its sample, this clone was seen a few times. This chain joins TRBV5-4 and TRBJ1-2, with a possible D match to TRBD1 (6 bases). This CDR3 has 15 amino acids. Germline V lookup: CDR1 SGHNT, CDR2 YYREEE (reference sequence). V was clipped by 4 bases and J by 7 bases, with 20 bases between them. CDR3 in amino acids: CASSPGGAPLFGYTF. CDR3 coding DNA: TGTGCCAGCAGCCCGGGGGGGGCTCCCCTCTTTGGCTACACCTTC.

J is TRBJ1-1 and V is TRBV5-1, with D maybe TRBD1 (6 bases). V was shortened by 0 bases and J by 8 bases, with 29 bases between the two germline ends. The CDR3 is 19 amino acids. Germline CDR1 SGHRS, CDR2 YFSETQ. The CDR3 loop is CASSLAVSRGSQSGLEAFF. The CDR3 bases are TGCGCCAGCAGCTTGGCGGTCTCCAGGGGAAGCCAATCCGGCCTGGAAGCTTTCTTT.

This rearrangement joins TRBV6-2 or TRBV6-3 to TRBJ2-1; 9 bases match TRBD2. The V gene's germline CDR1 is MNHEY and CDR2 SVGEGT. J lost 0 bases, V lost 4 bases, and 4 bases had no gene match. This CDR3 has 16 residues. CDR3 protein: CASSSGGGDSYNEQFF. The CDR3 DNA follows: TGTGCCAGCAGTTCCGGCGGGGGGGACTCCTACAATGAGCAGTTCTTC.

This chain joins TRBV9 and TRBJ2-6; possibly TRBD1 for D (5 bases). The germline V gene encodes CDR1 SGDLS and CDR2 YYNGEE. The CDR3 consists of 17 residues. The V end was cut by 3 bases, the J end by 0 bases, with 13 bases between. The CDR3 nucleotides are TGTGCCAGCAGCGGACAGAACGCCATCTCTGGGGCCAACGTCCTGACTTTC. It codes for CASSGQNAISGANVLTF.

The sample holds one count of this clone. The chain combines TRBV5-5 with TRBJ2-5; TRBD1 matches at 7 bases. Germline CDR1 reads SGHKS; CDR2 reads YYEKEE (reference sequence). With 4 bases clipped from V and 5 bases from J, the junction kept 14 bases outside the gene matches. CDR3 length: 16 residues. The CDR3 region has the DNA TGTGCCAGCAGCCCGGTCCCGGACAGGTTTGGGGAGACCCAGTACTTC. Amino acid sequence: CASSPVPDRFGETQYF.

A word on this clone: Additional DNA sequences in this sample encode the identical CDR3. The chain couples TRBV27 to TRBJ1-1; D is ambiguous. Trimming cost V 5 bases and J 2 bases, with 9 bases left between them. This CDR3 has 13 residues. Per the germline V gene, CDR1 is MNHEY and CDR2 is SMNVEV (reference sequence). The CDR3 DNA is TGTGCCAGCAGTCTTCGCGAAAACACTGAAGCTTTCTTT. Encoded protein: CASSLRENTEAFF.

The chain combines TRBV5-4 with TRBJ1-1, with 10 nucleotides matching TRBD1. Germline V lookup: CDR1 SGHNT, CDR2 YYREEE (reference sequence). CDR3 size: 15 residues. The V and J ends lost 4 bases and 5 bases, in that order; junction bases with no gene match: 8. CDR3 loop: CASSLGDRGGTEAFF. CDR3 DNA: TGTGCCAGCAGCCTAGGGGACAGGGGAGGGACTGAAGCTTTCTTT.

V is TRBV7-2 and J is TRBJ2-5; D unresolved. CDR3 length: 10 residues. Trimming shortened V by 8 bases and J by 2 bases, and 3 bases separated the two germline ends. Per the germline V gene, CDR1 is SGHTA and CDR2 is FQGNSA. CDR3 region: CASSQETQYF. CDR3 nucleotide sequence: TGTGCCAGCTCTCAAGAGACCCAGTACTTC.

This clone has a handful of counts. V gene TRBV19 combines with J gene TRBJ1-5; TRBD1 aligns across 9 bases. The trim removed 6 bases at V and 1 base at J, leaving 13 bases unmatched. In germline, CDR1 is LNHDA, CDR2 SQIVND (reference sequence). The CDR3 covers 18 residues. The CDR3 nucleotides are TGTGCCAGTAGATTGGGACAGGGCTTAAGGGGAAGCAATCAGCCCCAGCATTTT. Encoded protein: CASRLGQGLRGSNQPQHF. The variable domain in full, with the rest retrieved from reference TRBV19 and TRBJ1-5, is DGGITQSPKYLFRKEGQNVTLSCEQNLNHDAMYWYRQDPGQGLRLIYYSQIVNDFQKGDIAEGYSVSREKKESFPLTVTSAQKNPTAFYLCASRLGQGLRGSNQPQHFGDGTRLSIL.

V usage is TRBV27 and J usage is TRBJ1-1; D gene uncertain. The CDR3 contains 15 residues. CDR1 is MNHEY and CDR2 is SMNVEV in the germline V gene (reference sequence). V dropped 5 bases and J dropped 0 bases, with 13 bases sitting between them. For the CDR3, the DNA is TGTGCCAGCAGTAAGCGGACCGACGTGAACACTGAAGCTTTCTTT. Translated: CASSKRTDVNTEAFF.

This CDR3 reads CASSLWTGNTEAFF. As DNA, the CDR3 is TGTGCCAGCAGTTTATGGACGGGGAACACTGAAGCTTTCTTT. V and J are TRBV28 and TRBJ1-1, with D hard to call. Germline CDR1 reads MDHEN; CDR2 reads SYDVKM. Trimming stripped 0 bases from V and 1 base from J, with 6 bases between. This CDR3 is 14 amino acids long.

The sample holds a few counts of this clone. V usage is TRBV25-1 and J usage is TRBJ1-6; no definite D call. This CDR3 region has 12 residues. The germline V and J ends were trimmed by 7 bases and 12 bases, with 13 bases remaining between them. Germline-derived CDR1 and CDR2 are MGHDK and SYGVNS. The CDR3 DNA is TGTGCCAGCACCCGGGGTTCTGGACCCCTCCACTTT. Encoded protein: CASTRGSGPLHF.

The chain is built from TRBV7-9 and TRBJ1-1; unclear D gene. Trimming took off 3 bases at V and 1 base at J, with 6 bases between the two ends. Germline V gene lookup returns CDR1 SEHNR and CDR2 FQNEAQ (reference sequence). This CDR3 has 13 residues. CDR3 amino acids: CASSFRRNTEAFF. For the CDR3, the DNA is TGTGCCAGCAGCTTTAGGAGGAACACTGAAGCTTTCTTT.

This chain connects TRBV5-6 to TRBJ1-1; the D gene is possibly TRBD1 (6 bases). Trimming removed 5 bases from V and 0 bases from J, with 23 bases in between. Germline CDR1 is SGHDT and CDR2 is YYEEEE. The CDR3 is made up of 18 amino acids. CDR3 sequence reads: CASRPYRQVRGLNTEAFF. The CDR3 DNA reads as TGTGCCAGCAGACCTTACCGACAGGTTAGGGGGTTGAACACTGAAGCTTTCTTT.

Only a few counts were recorded for this clone. The CDR3 reads CASSLGLAGKETQYF. The CDR3 DNA is TGTGCCAGCAGCTTGGGACTAGCGGGGAAAGAGACCCAGTACTTC. The genes are TRBV5-6 and TRBJ2-5; 11 positions agree with TRBD2. J lost 3 bases, V lost 0 bases, and 1 base had no gene match. Germline V gives CDR1 SGHDT, CDR2 YYEEEE. The CDR3 extends over 15 amino acids. Full variable domain (outside the CDR3, taken from reference TRBV5-6 and TRBJ2-5): DAGVTQSPTHLIKTRGQQVTLRCSPKSGHDTVSWYQQALGQGPQFIFQYYEEEERQRGNFPDRFSGHQFPNYSSELNVNALLLGDSALYLCASSLGLAGKETQYFGPGTRLLVL.

The chain couples TRBV9 to TRBJ1-3, with 9 bases identical to TRBD1. The CDR3 has 17 residues. CDR1 is SGDLS, CDR2 YYNGEE, per germline. J was trimmed by 4 bases and V by 0 bases; bases with no gene match: 8. The CDR3 here is CASSVGGTGTAGNTIYF. Here the CDR3 DNA reads TGTGCCAGCAGCGTAGGGGGGACAGGGACAGCCGGAAACACCATATATTTT.

The count of this clone is one. This rearrangement joins TRBV28 to TRBJ2-3; 7 positions agree with TRBD1. The V segment lost 6 bases and the J segment 8 bases; nucleotides outside the gene matches: 8. The germline V gene has CDR1 MDHEN and CDR2 SYDVKM. The CDR3 runs 13 residues. CDR3 sequence reads: CASSAGDRVTQYF. The DNA of the CDR3 is TGTGCCAGCAGCGCTGGGGACAGAGTTACGCAGTATTTT.

The count of this clone is one. The chain couples TRBV9 to TRBJ1-2; the D gene is possibly TRBD1 (6 bases). Trimming removed 3 bases at V and 2 bases at J, with 11 bases between. CDR1 SGDLS and CDR2 YYNGEE come from the germline V gene. There are 14 residues in the CDR3. CDR3 residues: CASSAFTGNYGYTF. CDR3 DNA sequence: TGTGCCAGCAGCGCATTCACAGGGAACTATGGCTACACCTTC.

The rearrangement uses TRBV27 and TRBJ1-1; D is uncertain. The CDR3 consists of 12 residues. Germline V gene sequence: CDR1 MNHEY, CDR2 SMNVEV (reference sequence). V gave up 6 bases and J gave up 0 bases, with 5 bases separating them. The CDR3 DNA reads TGTGCCAGCAGATATCTGAACACTGAAGCTTTCTTT. Translating gives CASRYLNTEAFF.